The T cell receptor (beta chain) under discussion was sequenced for a study of monozygotic twins with inflammatory bowel disease. General observations from the study: Limited statistical power may explain no repertoire similarity difference between concordant and discordant twins.

A remark on this clonotype: Its antigen is currently unknown.

Germline CDR1 is SGHAT and CDR2 is FQDESV (reference sequence). The CDR3 loop spans 18 amino acids. Template switching was used to attach UMIs, which incorporated a 6-nucleotide sample barcode. With the 5' RACE reads reprocessed, TCRdb shows one record per CDR3 protein and no DNA. This specimen shows a few hundred thousand distinct CDR3 sequences; the ten leading clones hold more than 2%. The sequenced sample consisted of blood. The V gene is TRBV11-1, the J gene TRBJ1-4. This TCR was recovered from a human donor with ulcerative colitis or Crohn's disease, or a healthy co-twin of an affected twin (not recorded which). CDR3: CASSLAGHLTATNEKLFF.